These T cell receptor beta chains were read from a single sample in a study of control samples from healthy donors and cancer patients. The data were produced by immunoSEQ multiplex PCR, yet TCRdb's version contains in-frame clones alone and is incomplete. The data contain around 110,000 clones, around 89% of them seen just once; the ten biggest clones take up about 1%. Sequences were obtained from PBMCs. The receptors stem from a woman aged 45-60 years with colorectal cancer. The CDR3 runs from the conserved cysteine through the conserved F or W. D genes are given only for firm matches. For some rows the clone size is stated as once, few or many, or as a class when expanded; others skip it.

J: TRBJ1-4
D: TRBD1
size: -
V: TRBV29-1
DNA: TGCAGCGTTGAATTGGGACAGGAGAATGAAAAACTGTTTTTT
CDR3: CSVELGQENEKLFF

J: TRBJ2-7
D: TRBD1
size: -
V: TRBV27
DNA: TGTGCCAGCAGTTATGGGACAGAGAACTACGAGCAGTACTTC
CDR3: CASSYGTENYEQYF

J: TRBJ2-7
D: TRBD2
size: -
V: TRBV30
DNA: TGTGCCTACCTTGGGGGGGACTCCTACGAGCAGTACTTC
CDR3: CAYLGGDSYEQYF

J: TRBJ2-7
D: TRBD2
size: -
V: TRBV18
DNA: TGTGCCAGCTCCCGGGGACTAGCGGGTACGGCGCCCGAGCAGTACTTC
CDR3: CASSRGLAGTAPEQYF

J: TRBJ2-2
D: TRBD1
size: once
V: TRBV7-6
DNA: TGTGCCAGCAGCCCATGGACAGGGGAGAACACCGGGGAGCTGTTTTTT
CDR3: CASSPWTGENTGELFF

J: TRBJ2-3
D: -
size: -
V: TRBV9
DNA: TGTGCCAGCAGCTCCCAGGCAGCTAGCACAGATACGCAGTATTTT
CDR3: CASSSQAASTDTQYF

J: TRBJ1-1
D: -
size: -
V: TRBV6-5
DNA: TGTGCCAGCAGGGCGGACAGCCAAGAGGCTTTCTTT
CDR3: CASRADSQEAFF

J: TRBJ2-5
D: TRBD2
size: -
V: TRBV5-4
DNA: TGTGCCAGCAGCTTGGATCCTAGCGGGGGGGCAAAGACCCAGTACTTC
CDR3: CASSLDPSGGAKTQYF

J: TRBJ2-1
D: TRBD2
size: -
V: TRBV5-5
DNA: TGTGCCAGCAGCTTGTATCTAGCGGGGATCTCCTACAATGAGCAGTTCTTC
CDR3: CASSLYLAGISYNEQFF

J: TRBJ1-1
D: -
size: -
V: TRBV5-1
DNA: TGCGCCAGCAGCTTGAACGGAATGAACACTGAAGCTTTCTTT
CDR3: CASSLNGMNTEAFF

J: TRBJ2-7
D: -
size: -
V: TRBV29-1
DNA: TGCAGCGTGGTCCGACGGGCCTCCTACGAGCAGTACTTC
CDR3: CSVVRRASYEQYF

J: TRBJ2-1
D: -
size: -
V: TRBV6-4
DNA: TGTGCCAGCAGTCCCGCGATGTCCGCTGAGCAGTTCTTC
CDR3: CASSPAMSAEQFF

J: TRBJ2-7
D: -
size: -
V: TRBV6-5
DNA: TGTGCCAGCAGTTACGTGGGCAGCCTAGAGGAGCAGTACTTC
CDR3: CASSYVGSLEEQYF

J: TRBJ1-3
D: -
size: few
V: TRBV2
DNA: TGTGCCAGCACCTCAGACTTCGCCTCTGGAAACACCATATATTTT
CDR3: CASTSDFASGNTIYF

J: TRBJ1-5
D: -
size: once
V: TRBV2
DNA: TGTGCCAGCAGTTGGACTAGGAATCAGCCCCAGCATTTT
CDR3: CASSWTRNQPQHF

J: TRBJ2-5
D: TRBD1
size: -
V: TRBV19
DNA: TGTGCCAGTAGTGTCGGACAGGGAGAGACCCAGTACTTC
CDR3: CASSVGQGETQYF

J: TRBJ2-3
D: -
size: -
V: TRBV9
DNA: TGTGCCAGCAGCGTCCAGGAGGGGGTACAAGATACGCAGTATTTT
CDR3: CASSVQEGVQDTQYF

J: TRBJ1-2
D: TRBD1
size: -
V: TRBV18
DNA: TGTGCCAGCTCACCGGACAGGGAGTATGGCTACACCTTC
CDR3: CASSPDREYGYTF

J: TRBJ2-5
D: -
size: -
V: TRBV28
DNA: TGTGCCAGCAGTTTGGGCCTTGTATTGCAGGACACGAAAGAGACCCAGTACTTC
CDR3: CASSLGLVLQDTKETQYF

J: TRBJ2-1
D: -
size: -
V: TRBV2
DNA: TGTGCCAGCAGTGCAGGGGGGCATGAGCAGTTCTTC
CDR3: CASSAGGHEQFF

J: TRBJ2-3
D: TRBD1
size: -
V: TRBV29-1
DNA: TGCAGCGTCGAGGGACAGGCCACAGATACGCAGTATTTT
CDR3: CSVEGQATDTQYF

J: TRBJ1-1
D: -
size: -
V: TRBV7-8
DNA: TGTGCCAGCAGCCGAGCCCAGGGGATGCCTTTCTTT
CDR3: CASSRAQGMPFF

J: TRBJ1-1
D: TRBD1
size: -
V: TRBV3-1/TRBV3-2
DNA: TGTGCCAGCAGCCAACTGACAGGGGGCTTCATCAACCCGAACACTGAAGCTTTCTTT
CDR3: CASSQLTGGFINPNTEAFF

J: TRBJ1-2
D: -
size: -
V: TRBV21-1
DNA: TGTGCCAGCAGCTCGACCGGGACAGAATATTACTATGGCTACACCTTC
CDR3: CASSSTGTEYYYGYTF

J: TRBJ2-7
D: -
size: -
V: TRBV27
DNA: TGTGCCAGCAGTCCCCGGACAAGACCCTACGAGCAGTACTTC
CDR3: CASSPRTRPYEQYF

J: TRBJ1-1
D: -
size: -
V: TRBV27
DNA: TGTGCCAGCAGAAGAAACGGTGGCACTGAAGCTTTCTTT
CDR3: CASRRNGGTEAFF

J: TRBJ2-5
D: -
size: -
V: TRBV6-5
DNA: TGTGCCAGCAGTAGGGGATCTGGTTCAGAGACCCAGTACTTC
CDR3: CASSRGSGSETQYF

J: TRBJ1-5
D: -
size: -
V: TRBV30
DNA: TGTGCCTGGAGTATGGAGGCAGGGAGCAATCAGCCCCAGCATTTT
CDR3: CAWSMEAGSNQPQHF

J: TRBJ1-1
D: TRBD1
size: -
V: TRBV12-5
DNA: TGTGCTAGTGGTTTGGTACTGGGACAGTCAGTCCCTGAAGCTTTCTTT
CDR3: CASGLVLGQSVPEAFF

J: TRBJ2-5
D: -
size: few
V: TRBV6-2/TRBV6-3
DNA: TGTGCCAGCAGTTACTCGGGCTATCCGCAGACCCAGTACTTC
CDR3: CASSYSGYPQTQYF

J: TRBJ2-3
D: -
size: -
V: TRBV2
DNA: TGTGCCAGCATTACGGATACGCAGTATTTT
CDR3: CASITDTQYF

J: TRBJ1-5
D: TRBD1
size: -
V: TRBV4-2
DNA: TGTGCCAGCAGCCCAGACCGGGACAGGGATGGTCAGCCCCAGCATTTT
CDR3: CASSPDRDRDGQPQHF

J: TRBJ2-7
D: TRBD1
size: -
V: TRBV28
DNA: TGTGCCAGCAGTTTCTTTAGGACAGGGGGGCCCTCAGGTGGGAGCGCGTACGAGCAGTACTTC
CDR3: CASSFFRTGGPSGGSAYEQYF

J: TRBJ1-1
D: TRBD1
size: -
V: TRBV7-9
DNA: TGTGCCAGCAGCTCTCCTAGGGGGCGAGGGGCTTTCTTT
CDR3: CASSSPRGRGAFF

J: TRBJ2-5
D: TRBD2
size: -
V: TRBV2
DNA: TGTGCCAGCAACCGAAATGGACTAGCGGGAGCAGAGACCCAGTACTTC
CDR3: CASNRNGLAGAETQYF

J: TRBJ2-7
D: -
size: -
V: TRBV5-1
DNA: TGCGCCAGCAAGCCATTCGTCGCAGAAACCTACGAGCAGTACTTC
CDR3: CASKPFVAETYEQYF

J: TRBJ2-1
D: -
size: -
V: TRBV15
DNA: TGTGCCACCAGTCAGGACACCTACAATGAGCAGTTCTTC
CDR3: CATSQDTYNEQFF

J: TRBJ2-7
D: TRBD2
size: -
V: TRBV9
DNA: TGTGCCAGCAGCGGTGGACTAGCGGGAGACGAGCAGTACTTC
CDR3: CASSGGLAGDEQYF

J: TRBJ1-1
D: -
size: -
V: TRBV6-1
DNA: TGTGCCAGCAGTGAATGGGGGAATCGCGAGACTGAAGCTTTCTTT
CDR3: CASSEWGNRETEAFF

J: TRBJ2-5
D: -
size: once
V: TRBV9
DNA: TGTGCCAGCAGCAGTACTGGGTCCTCCCAAGAGACCCAGTACTTC
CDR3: CASSSTGSSQETQYF

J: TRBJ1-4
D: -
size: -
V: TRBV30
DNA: TGTGCCTGGAGTAGGGAGGCTAATGAAAAACTGTTTTTT
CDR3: CAWSREANEKLFF

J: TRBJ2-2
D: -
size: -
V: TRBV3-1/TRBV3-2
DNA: TGTGCCAGCAGCCACGGGACGGGGAACACCGGGGAGCTGTTTTTT
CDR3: CASSHGTGNTGELFF

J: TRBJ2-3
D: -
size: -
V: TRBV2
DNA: TGTGCCAGCAGTGGAGGGAGCACAGATACGCAGTATTTT
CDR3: CASSGGSTDTQYF

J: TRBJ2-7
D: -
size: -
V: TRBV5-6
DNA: TGTGCCAGCAGCTTCCGTCACCGGGCCTACGAGCAGTACTTC
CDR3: CASSFRHRAYEQYF

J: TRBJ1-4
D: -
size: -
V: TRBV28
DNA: TGTGCCAGCAGTTTATACGAAAAACTGTTTTTT
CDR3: CASSLYEKLFF

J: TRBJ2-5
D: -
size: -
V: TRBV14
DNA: TGTGCCAGCAGCCAAGCCCCGAATCCGGAGACCCAGTACTTC
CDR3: CASSQAPNPETQYF

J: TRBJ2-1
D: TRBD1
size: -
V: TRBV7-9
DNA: TGTGCCAGCAGCAGACCAGGGGGCAATGAGCAGTTCTTC
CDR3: CASSRPGGNEQFF

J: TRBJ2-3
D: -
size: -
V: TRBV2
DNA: TGTGCCAGCAGGGAGGGTCGCCGCTTACCAGATACGCAGTATTTT
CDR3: CASREGRRLPDTQYF

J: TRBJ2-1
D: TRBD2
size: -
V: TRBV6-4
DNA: TGTGCCAGCCGCGCTAGCGGGGGGGCATATGAGCAGTTCTTC
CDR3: CASRASGGAYEQFF